These T cell receptor beta chains were read from a single sample in a study of response to subunit inactivated influenza vaccine. TCRdb redid the calling of the RT-PCR reads with MiXCR, one entry per CDR3 protein. Among about 800,000 distinct CDR3 sequences, over 20% were seen once, and the ten largest hold around 9.6%. Material: PBMCs from blood, obtained roughly 5 days after vaccination. These receptors all stem from a man in his fifties who received an inactivated influenza vaccine. Both conserved end residues are part of each CDR3. Each record gives: CDR3 DNA, CDR3 protein, clone size, J gene, V gene, D gene. D genes are given only for firm matches. Only part of the rows carry a size: once, few, many, or a class if the clone is expanded.

TGCGCCAGCAGCCGAGACAGGGTGGGCAATCAGCCCCAGCATTTT | CASSRDRVGNQPQHF | NA | TRBJ1-5 | TRBV4-3 | TRBD1
TGTGCCAGCAGTTTGGGGATTAGCAATCAGCCCCAGCATTTT | CASSLGISNQPQHF | NA | TRBJ1-5 | TRBV5-6 | NA
TGCGCCAGCAGCTTGGGGGCAGGGGTTTACAATGAGCAGTTCTTC | CASSLGAGVYNEQFF | few | TRBJ2-1 | TRBV5-1 | NA
TGTGCCAGCAGCTCCCGGGACAGAGAAGAGACCCAGTACTTC | CASSSRDREETQYF | few | TRBJ2-5 | TRBV11-2 | TRBD1
TGTGCCAGCAGCTCGCGGGCGGGGCTCTATGGCTACACCTTC | CASSSRAGLYGYTF | NA | TRBJ1-2 | TRBV5-5 | NA
TGCGCCAGCAGCTTGGAAAGGCCAGCTAGCACAGATACGCAGTATTTT | CASSLERPASTDTQYF | NA | TRBJ2-3 | TRBV5-1 | NA
TGCAGCGGGGGCAGGGGTTCTGAAGCTTTCTTT | CSGGRGSEAFF | NA | TRBJ1-1 | TRBV29-1 | NA
TGCAGTGCTAAGACCCCCGGGCGTGTGTTGGGGGAGCAGTACTTC | CSAKTPGRVLGEQYF | few | TRBJ2-7 | TRBV20-1 | NA
TGTGCCAGCAGCTTGCCACTAGCGGGAGTGGTTCAGTACTTC | CASSLPLAGVVQYF | NA | TRBJ2-4 | TRBV5-5 | TRBD2
TGTGCCAGCAGCTTAGGCGGGTCCCCAAGCACTGAAGCTTTCTTT | CASSLGGSPSTEAFF | NA | TRBJ1-1 | TRBV7-9 | NA
TGTGCCAGCAGCTCCGGGACTAGCGGGCCGGATACGCAGTATTTT | CASSSGTSGPDTQYF | few | TRBJ2-3 | TRBV7-9 | TRBD2
TGTGCCAGCAGCCAAGGACAGAATGAAAAACTGTTTTTT | CASSQGQNEKLFF | few | TRBJ1-4 | TRBV14 | NA
TGCAGCGGCGGACAGGGGGAGGGTTGGGAGACCCAGTACTTC | CSGGQGEGWETQYF | few | TRBJ2-5 | TRBV29-1 | TRBD1
TGTGCCAGCAGCTCTCCTAAGCTAGCGGTCATTGATACGCAGTATTTT | CASSSPKLAVIDTQYF | NA | TRBJ2-3 | TRBV7-2 | TRBD2
TGTGCCAGCAGCACCGTCGGGGGTGATTCCTACGAGCAGTACTTC | CASSTVGGDSYEQYF | NA | TRBJ2-7 | TRBV7-2 | NA
TGTGCCAGCAGTCCCCCGGAACTCTTCTACGAGCAGTACTTC | CASSPPELFYEQYF | few | TRBJ2-7 | TRBV28 | NA
TGTGCCAGCAGCCAAGAGTCGCTAGGGCAGCCCCAGCATTTT | CASSQESLGQPQHF | NA | TRBJ1-5 | TRBV4-2 | NA
TGCAGTGCCACAACCGGGACAGGGAATTCACCCCTCCACTTT | CSATTGTGNSPLHF | few | TRBJ1-6 | TRBV20-1 | TRBD1
TGTGCCAGCAGTTATGGTCTGCAAGAAAAACTGTTTTTT | CASSYGLQEKLFF | few | TRBJ1-4 | TRBV7-8 | NA
TGTGCCAGCAGCTTGCAGGGGGCGTGGGAAAAACTGTTTTTT | CASSLQGAWEKLFF | NA | TRBJ1-4 | TRBV7-2 | TRBD1
TGTGCCAGCAGCTTAGGGGGTAGCGGGGCCACAGATACGCAGTATTTT | CASSLGGSGATDTQYF | NA | TRBJ2-3 | TRBV7-9 | TRBD2
TGCGCCAGCAGCTTAGCTAGCGGGGGCCGATTATCGGAGACCCAGTACTTC | CASSLASGGRLSETQYF | few | TRBJ2-5 | TRBV5-1 | TRBD2
TGTGCCAGCAGTCTCATACACGACAGGTCGGCGACGCAGTATTTT | CASSLIHDRSATQYF | few | TRBJ2-3 | TRBV28 | NA
TGCGCCAGCAGCGTGGACAGGGCGTACTATGGCTACACCTTC | CASSVDRAYYGYTF | few | TRBJ1-2 | TRBV5-1 | TRBD1